This T cell receptor (beta chain) was identified during a study of blood T cells in healthy people across ages. Study-level findings and limits: Significant beta diversity loss was already apparent by age approximately 38, declining roughly linearly. The unknown donor CMV status may have confounded expanded clonotype changes.

Regarding this clonotype: Its antigen remains unknown.

The CDR3 has 15 residues. Germline V gene sequence: CDR1 SGHNT, CDR2 YENEEA. For the second PCR, which ran for about 6 to 11 cycles, a sample-barcoded 5' primer and a J-beta primer mix were used. TCRdb analysed the 5' RACE reads with MiXCR anew, one entry per CDR3 protein. The sample includes roughly 1 million distinct CDR3 sequences, approximately 25% of them seen just once. These data are also associated with another study on T cells of mothers and their children. That report notes: Donation came from three healthy Caucasian mothers together with their six children. The TCR beta CDR3 read count exceeded 9.5 million for each mother and was 2.5 million to 3 million for each child.

This TCR was sampled from a girl aged 2 to 9 in good health. The specimen sequenced was blood. This rearrangement joins TRBV11-3 to TRBJ2-5, with 14 bases matching TRBD2. The J call may not be correct, given that the DNA end is closer to TRBJ2-1. CDR3 protein: CASSHGTSGSYEQFF. The CDR3 DNA is TGTGCCAGCAGCCACGGGACTAGCGGGAGCTATGAGCAGTTCTTC.